This T cell receptor (beta chain) was identified during a study of blood T cell repertoires in COVID-19. Whole-study context: Sources were T cells, B-cell-depleted T cells, or PBMCs; the material itself was cDNA or gDNA.

TCRdb keeps only in-frame clones here, not all; method: immunoSEQ multiplex PCR. The sample holds some 110,000 clones, about 89% seen once. Trimming left V 4 bases short and J 6 bases short, with 6 bases between. Germline-derived CDR1 and CDR2 are SGHDT and YYEEEE. This CDR3 has 11 residues. This TCR came from a man between 35 and 55 years old with acute or convalescent COVID-19. The sample consisted of peripheral blood. The V and J genes are TRBV5-6 and TRBJ2-3; no definite D call. CDR3 bases: TGTGCCAGCAGCCGCCAGGATACGCAGTATTTT. This encodes CASSRQDTQYF.